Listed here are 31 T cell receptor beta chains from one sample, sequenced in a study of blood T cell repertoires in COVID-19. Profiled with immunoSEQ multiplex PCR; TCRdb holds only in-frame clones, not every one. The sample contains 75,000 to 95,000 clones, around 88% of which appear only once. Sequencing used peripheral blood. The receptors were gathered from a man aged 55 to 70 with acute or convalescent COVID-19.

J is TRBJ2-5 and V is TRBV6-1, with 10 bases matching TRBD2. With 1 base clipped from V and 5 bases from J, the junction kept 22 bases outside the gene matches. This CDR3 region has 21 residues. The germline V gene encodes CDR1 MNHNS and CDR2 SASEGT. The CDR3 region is CASSEDYLFFGLAGVEETQYF. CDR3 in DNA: TGTGCCAGCAGTGAAGATTATTTATTTTTTGGGCTAGCGGGGGTAGAGGAGACCCAGTACTTC.

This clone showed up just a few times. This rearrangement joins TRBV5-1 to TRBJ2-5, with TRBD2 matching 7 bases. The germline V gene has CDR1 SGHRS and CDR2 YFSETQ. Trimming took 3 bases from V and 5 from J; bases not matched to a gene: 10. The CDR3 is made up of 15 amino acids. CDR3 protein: CASSSLSTSTETQYF. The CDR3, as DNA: TGCGCCAGCAGCTCACTATCGACTAGCACGGAGACCCAGTACTTC.

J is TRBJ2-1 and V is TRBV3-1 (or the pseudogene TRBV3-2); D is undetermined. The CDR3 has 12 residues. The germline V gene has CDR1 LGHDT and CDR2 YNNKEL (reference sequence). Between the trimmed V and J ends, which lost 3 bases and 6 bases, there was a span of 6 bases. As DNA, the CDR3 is TGTGCCAGCAGCCAGGCCCCCAATGAGCAGTTCTTC. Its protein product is CASSQAPNEQFF.

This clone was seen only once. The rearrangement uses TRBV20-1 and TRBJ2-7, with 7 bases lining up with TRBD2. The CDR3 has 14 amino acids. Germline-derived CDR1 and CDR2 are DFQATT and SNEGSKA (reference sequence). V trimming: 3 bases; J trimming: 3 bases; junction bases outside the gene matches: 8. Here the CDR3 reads CSASTASGYYEQYF. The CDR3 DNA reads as TGCAGTGCTAGTACGGCTAGCGGCTACTACGAGCAGTACTTC.

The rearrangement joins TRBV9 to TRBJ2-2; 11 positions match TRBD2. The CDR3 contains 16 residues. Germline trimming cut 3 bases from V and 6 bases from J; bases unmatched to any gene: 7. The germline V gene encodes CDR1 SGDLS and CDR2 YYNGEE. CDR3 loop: CASSALTSGVPGELFF. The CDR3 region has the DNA TGTGCCAGCAGCGCACTGACTAGCGGGGTGCCCGGGGAGCTGTTTTTT.

The CDR3 nucleotides read TGTGCCAGTCACTCCAGGAGGAGGGGGCTGGATTTTGATACTGAAGCTTTCTTT. Translating it yields CASHSRRRGLDFDTEAFF. The rearrangement uses TRBV27 and TRBJ1-1; TRBD1 matches 7 bases. With V trimmed by 9 bases and J by 5 bases, 24 bases remained unmatched. This CDR3 has 18 amino acids. Germline assignment: CDR1 MNHEY and CDR2 SMNVEV (reference sequence).

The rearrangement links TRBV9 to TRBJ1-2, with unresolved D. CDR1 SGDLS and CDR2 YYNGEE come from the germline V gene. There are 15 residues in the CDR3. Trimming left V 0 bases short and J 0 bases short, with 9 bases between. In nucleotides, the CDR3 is TGTGCCAGCAGCGTAGCCAAGGGAGCTAACTATGGCTACACCTTC. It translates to CASSVAKGANYGYTF. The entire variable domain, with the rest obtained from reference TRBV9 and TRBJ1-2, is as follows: DSGVTQTPKHLITATGQRVTLRCSPRSGDLSVYWYQQSLDQGLQFLIQYYNGEERAKGNILERFSAQQFPDLHSELNLSSLELGDSALYFCASSVAKGANYGYTFGSGTRLTVV.

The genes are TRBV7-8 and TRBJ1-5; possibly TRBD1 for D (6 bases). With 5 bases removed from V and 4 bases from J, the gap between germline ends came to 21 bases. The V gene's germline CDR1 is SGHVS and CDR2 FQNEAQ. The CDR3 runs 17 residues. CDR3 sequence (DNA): TGTGCCAGCAGCCGAGGGGGGATGGGGAGCGGGAATCAGCCCCAGCATTTT. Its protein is CASSRGGMGSGNQPQHF.

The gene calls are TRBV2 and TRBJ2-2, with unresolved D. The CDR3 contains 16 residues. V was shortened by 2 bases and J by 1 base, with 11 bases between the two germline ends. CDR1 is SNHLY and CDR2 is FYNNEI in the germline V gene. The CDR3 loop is CASSESPAENTGELFF. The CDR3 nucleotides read TGTGCCAGCAGTGAATCTCCGGCGGAGAACACCGGGGAGCTGTTTTTT.

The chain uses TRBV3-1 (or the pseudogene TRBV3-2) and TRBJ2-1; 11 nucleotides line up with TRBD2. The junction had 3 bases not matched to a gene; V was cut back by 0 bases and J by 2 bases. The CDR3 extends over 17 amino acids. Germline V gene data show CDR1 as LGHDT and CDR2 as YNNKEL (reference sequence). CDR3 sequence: CASSQELAGGPYNEQFF. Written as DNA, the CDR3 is TGTGCCAGCAGCCAAGAGCTAGCGGGGGGACCCTACAATGAGCAGTTCTTC.

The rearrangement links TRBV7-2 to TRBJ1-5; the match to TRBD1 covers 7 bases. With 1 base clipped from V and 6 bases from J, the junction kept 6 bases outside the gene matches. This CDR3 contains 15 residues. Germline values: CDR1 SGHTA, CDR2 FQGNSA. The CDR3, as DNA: TGTGCCAGCAGCTTAGATAGGACAGGAAGTCAGCCCCAGCATTTT. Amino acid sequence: CASSLDRTGSQPQHF.

CDR3 coding DNA: TGTGCCAGCTCACACGGGGAGAACACTGAAGCTTTCTTT. Translated: CASSHGENTEAFF. J is TRBJ1-1 and V is TRBV18; D remains ambiguous. The CDR3 covers 13 residues. CDR1 is KGHSH and CDR2 is LQKENI in the germline V gene. V lost 4 bases and J lost 1, with 7 bases in between.

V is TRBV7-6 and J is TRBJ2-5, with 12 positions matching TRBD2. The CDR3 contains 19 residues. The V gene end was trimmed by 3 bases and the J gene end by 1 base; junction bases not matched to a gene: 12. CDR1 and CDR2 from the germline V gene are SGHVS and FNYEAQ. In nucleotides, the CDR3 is TGTGCCAGCAGCTTTAAACCTAGCGGGGGGGCCGGGCGCCAAGAGACCCAGTACTTC. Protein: CASSFKPSGGAGRQETQYF.

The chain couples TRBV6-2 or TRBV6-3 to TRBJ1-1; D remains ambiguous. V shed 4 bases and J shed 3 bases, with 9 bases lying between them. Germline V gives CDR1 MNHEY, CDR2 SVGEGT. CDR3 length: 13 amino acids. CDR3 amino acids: CASSLRGDTEAFF. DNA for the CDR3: TGTGCCAGCAGTTTGCGGGGAGACACTGAAGCTTTCTTT.

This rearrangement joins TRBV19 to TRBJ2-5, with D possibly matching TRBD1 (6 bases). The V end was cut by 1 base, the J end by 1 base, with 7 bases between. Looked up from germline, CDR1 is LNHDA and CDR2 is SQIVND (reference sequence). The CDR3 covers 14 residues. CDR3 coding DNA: TGTGCCAGTAGTATAGGGACAGCCCAAGAGACCCAGTACTTC. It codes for CASSIGTAQETQYF.

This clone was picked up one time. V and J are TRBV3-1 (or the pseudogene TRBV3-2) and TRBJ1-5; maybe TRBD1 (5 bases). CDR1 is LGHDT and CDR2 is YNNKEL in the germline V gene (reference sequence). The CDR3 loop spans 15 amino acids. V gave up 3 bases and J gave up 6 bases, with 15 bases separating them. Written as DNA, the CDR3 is TGTGCCAGCAGCCAGTCCGGGGGGGGGAGTCAGCCCCAGCATTTT. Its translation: CASSQSGGGSQPQHF.

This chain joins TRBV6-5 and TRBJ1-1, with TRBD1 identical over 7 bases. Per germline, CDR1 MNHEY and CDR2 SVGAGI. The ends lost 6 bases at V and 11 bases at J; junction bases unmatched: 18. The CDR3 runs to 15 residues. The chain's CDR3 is CASSDRQGAVREAFF. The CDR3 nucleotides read TGTGCCAGCAGCGACCGACAGGGAGCTGTGCGTGAGGCTTTCTTT.

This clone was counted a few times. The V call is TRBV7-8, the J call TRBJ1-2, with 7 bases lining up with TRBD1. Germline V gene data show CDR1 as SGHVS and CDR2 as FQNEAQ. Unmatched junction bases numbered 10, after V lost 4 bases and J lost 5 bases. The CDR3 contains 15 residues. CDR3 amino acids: CASSYLQGVVYGYTF. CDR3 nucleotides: TGTGCCAGCAGCTACCTCCAGGGGGTTGTATATGGCTACACCTTC.

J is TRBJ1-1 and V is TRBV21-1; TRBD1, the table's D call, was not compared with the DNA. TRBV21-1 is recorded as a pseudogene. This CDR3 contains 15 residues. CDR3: CASTWGWTDRGEAFF. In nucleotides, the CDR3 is TGTGCCAGCACCTGGGGGTGGACAGATCGAGGTGAAGCTTTCTTT.

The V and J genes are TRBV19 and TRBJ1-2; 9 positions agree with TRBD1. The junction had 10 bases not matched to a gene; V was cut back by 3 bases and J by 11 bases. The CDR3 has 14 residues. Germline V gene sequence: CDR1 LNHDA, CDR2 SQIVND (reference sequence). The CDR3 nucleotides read TGTGCCAGTAGTATTGTATCGGGACAGGGATGGTACACCTTC. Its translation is CASSIVSGQGWYTF.

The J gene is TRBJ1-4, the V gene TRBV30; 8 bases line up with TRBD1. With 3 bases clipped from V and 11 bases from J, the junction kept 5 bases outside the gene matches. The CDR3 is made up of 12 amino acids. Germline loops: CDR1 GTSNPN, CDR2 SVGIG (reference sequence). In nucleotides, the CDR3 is TGTGCCTGGAGGGGACAGGCGAGGAAACTGTTTTTT. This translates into CAWRGQARKLFF.

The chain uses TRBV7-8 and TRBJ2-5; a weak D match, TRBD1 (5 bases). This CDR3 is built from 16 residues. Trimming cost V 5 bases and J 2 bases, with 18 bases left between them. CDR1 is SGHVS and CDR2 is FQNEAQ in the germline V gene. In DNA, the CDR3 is TGTGCCAGCAGCCCCACCACAGGTCAGCTTCAAGAGACCCAGTACTTC. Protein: CASSPTTGQLQETQYF.

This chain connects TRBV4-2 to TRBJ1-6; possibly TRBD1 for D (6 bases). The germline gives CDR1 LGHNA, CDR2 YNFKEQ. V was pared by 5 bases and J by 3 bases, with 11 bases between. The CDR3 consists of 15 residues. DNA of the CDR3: TGTGCCAGCAGCGTACAGGGATTCTATAATTCACCCCTCCACTTT. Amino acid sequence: CASSVQGFYNSPLHF.

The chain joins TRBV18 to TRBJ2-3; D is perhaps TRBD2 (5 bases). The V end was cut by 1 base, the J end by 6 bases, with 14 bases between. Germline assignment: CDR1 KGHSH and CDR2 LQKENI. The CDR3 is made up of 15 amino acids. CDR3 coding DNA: TGTGCCAGCTCACCACTGATAACCGGAGGCGATACGCAGTATTTT. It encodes CASSPLITGGDTQYF.

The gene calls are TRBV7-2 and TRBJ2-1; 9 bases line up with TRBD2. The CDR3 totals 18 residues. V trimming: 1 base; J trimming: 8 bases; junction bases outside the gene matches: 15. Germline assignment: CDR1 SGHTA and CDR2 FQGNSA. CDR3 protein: CASSLEPSAGGPRDEQFF. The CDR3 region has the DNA TGTGCCAGCAGCTTAGAACCATCTGCGGGGGGGCCAAGGGATGAGCAGTTCTTC.

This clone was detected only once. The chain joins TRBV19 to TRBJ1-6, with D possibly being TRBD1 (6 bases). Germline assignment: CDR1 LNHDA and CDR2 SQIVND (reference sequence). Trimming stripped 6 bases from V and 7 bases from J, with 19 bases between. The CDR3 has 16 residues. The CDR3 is CASRLFPTGENSPLHF. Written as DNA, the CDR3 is TGTGCCAGTAGACTGTTTCCGACAGGAGAGAATTCACCCCTCCACTTT.

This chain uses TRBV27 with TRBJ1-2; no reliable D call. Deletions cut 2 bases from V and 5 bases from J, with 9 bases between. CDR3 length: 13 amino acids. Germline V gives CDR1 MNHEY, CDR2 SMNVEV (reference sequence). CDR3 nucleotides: TGTGCCAGCAGTTTAGGGCAGGCGTATGGCTACACCTTC. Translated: CASSLGQAYGYTF.

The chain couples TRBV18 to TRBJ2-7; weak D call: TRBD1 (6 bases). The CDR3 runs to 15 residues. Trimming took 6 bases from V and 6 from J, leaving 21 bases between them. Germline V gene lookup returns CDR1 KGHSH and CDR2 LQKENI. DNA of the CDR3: TGTGCCAGCTCGCTACAGGGTGGGGGTTTTGGCGAGCAGTACTTC. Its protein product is CASSLQGGGFGEQYF.

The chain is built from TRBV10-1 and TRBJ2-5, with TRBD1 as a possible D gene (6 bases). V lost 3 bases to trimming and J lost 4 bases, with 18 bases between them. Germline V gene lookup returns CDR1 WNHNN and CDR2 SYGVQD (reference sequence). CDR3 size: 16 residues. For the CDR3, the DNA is TGCGCCAGCAGTGACACGTCAGGGGCTTCCTTAGAGACCCAGTACTTC. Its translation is CASSDTSGASLETQYF.

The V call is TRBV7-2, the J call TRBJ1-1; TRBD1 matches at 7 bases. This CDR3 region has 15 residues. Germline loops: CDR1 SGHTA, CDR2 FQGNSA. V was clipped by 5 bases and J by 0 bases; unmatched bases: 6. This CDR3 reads CASSPGGLMNTEAFF. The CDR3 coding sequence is TGTGCCAGCAGCCCAGGGGGGCTGATGAACACTGAAGCTTTCTTT.

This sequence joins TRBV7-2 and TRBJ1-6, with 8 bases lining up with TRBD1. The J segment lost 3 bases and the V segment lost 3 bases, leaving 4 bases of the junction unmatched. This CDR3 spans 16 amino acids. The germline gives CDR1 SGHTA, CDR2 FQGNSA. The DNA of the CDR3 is TGTGCCAGCAGCTTGACAGGGGAATTCTATAATTCACCCCTCCACTTT. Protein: CASSLTGEFYNSPLHF.